The clone carrying this T cell receptor (beta chain) was detected many times. The sample originates from a study of T cells in Graves' hyperthyroidism and ophthalmopathy. TCR beta CDR3 regions were amplified from RNA transcripts. Primed by the HTBI set, a first-round RT-PCR was run on the TCR CDR3. In TCRdb, the multiplex PCR reads were re-called with MiXCR into one record per CDR3 protein. The sample holds about 350,000 distinct CDR3 sequences, about 15% seen once. Trimming took 4 bases from V and 12 from J, leaving 18 bases between them. Germline CDR1 GTSNPN, CDR2 SVGIG (reference sequence). The CDR3 consists of 12 residues.

The sequenced material came from blood. The chain employs TRBV30 and TRBJ1-1; tentatively, D is TRBD1 (5 bases). This receptor was obtained from a woman aged 30 to 39 with Graves' hyperthyroidism. The CDR3 DNA reads TGTGCCTGGACCGACAGCCCTGGGGAGTCTTTCTTT. Translating gives CAWTDSPGESFF.